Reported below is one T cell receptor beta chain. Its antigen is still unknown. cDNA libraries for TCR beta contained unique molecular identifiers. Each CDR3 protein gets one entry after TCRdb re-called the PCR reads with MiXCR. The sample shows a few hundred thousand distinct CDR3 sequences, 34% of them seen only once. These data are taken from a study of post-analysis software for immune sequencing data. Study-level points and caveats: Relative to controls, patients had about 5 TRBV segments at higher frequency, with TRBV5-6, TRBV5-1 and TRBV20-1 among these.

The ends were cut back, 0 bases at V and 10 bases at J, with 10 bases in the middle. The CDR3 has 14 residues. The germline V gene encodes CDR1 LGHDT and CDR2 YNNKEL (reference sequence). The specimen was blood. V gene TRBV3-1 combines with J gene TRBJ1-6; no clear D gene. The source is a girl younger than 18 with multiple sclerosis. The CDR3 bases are TGTGCCAGCAGCCAAGATCATTCTTCGTCACCCCTCCACTTT. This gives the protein CASSQDHSSSPLHF.